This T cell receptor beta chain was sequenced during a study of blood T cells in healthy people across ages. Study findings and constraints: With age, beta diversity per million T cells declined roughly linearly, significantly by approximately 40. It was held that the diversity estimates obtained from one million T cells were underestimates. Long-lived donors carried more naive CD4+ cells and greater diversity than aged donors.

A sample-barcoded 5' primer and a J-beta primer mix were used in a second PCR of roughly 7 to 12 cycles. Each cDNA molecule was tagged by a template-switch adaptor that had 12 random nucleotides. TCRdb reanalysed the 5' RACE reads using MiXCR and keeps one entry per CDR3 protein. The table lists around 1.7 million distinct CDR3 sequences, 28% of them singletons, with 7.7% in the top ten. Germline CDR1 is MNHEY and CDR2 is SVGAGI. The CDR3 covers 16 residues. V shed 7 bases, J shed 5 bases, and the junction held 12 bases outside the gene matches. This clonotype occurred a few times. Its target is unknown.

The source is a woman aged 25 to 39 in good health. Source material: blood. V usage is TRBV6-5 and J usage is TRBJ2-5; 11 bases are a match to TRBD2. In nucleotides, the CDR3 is TGTGCCAGCATACCCCCACTAGCGGGGGCTGGGGAGACCCAGTACTTC. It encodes CASIPPLAGAGETQYF.